Listed below are T cell receptor beta chains from one sample, sequenced in a study of PD-1 blockade in mismatch repair-deficient tumors. Data came from immunoSEQ multiplex PCR; TCRdb stores just in-frame clones and leaves some out. This sample has about 66,000 clones; around four fifths occur once, and the top ten carry 4.5% to 7%. The material was peripheral blood, obtained 2 weeks after starting pembrolizumab. These receptors came from an adult with mismatch repair-deficient cancer. Both conserved end residues are part of each CDR3. Fields, in order: clone size, D gene, V gene, J gene, CDR3 DNA, CDR3 protein. The D gene is left open where the match is weak. The size of a clone is reported for some rows only, either as once, few or many, or as a class for expanded clones.

.	.	TRBV7-2	TRBJ2-3	TGTGCCAGCAGCCGACCTGGGCTCCCAACGCAGTATTTT	CASSRPGLPTQYF
.	TRBD2	TRBV9	TRBJ2-2	TGTGCCAGCAGCTACGGGACTAGCGGGAGGACCGGGGAGCTGTTTTTT	CASSYGTSGRTGELFF
once	TRBD1	TRBV5-4	TRBJ1-2	TGTGCCAGCAGTTCAGGGACAGCCTATGGCTACACCTTC	CASSSGTAYGYTF
.	.	TRBV11-2	TRBJ2-7	TGTGCCAGCAGCTTAGGACGGGAGAACTACTACGAGCAGTACTTC	CASSLGRENYYEQYF
.	.	TRBV7-2	TRBJ1-1	TGTGCCAGCAGCTTACACCTGGACACTGAAGCTTTCTTT	CASSLHLDTEAFF
.	TRBD1	TRBV5-4	TRBJ2-7	TGTGCCAGCAGCTTGCCGGGGACAGGGAGCTCCTACGAGCAGTACTTC	CASSLPGTGSSYEQYF
.	TRBD2	TRBV9	TRBJ2-7	TGTGCCAGCAGCGTAGACCCTAGCGGGTGGAGCTCCTACGAGCAGTACTTC	CASSVDPSGWSSYEQYF
.	.	TRBV9	TRBJ2-1	TGTGCCAGCAGCGTCGCCGGAGCGGGCGTAAACAATGAGCAGTTCTTC	CASSVAGAGVNNEQFF
.	TRBD1	TRBV11-3	TRBJ2-5	TGTGCCAGCAGCTCTGGGACAGGCAGAGAGACCCAGTACTTC	CASSSGTGRETQYF
once	.	TRBV11-3	TRBJ2-1	TGTGCCAGCAGCCGGGGGCAGCGCCAGTTCTACAATGAGCAGTTCTTC	CASSRGQRQFYNEQFF
.	TRBD1	TRBV5-6	TRBJ2-7	TGTGCCAGCTCGGAGCTACCGGGACAGGGAACCTACGAGCAGTACTTC	CASSELPGQGTYEQYF
.	.	TRBV18	TRBJ1-2	TGTGCCAGCTCACCAACAGGGAACTATGGCTACACCTTC	CASSPTGNYGYTF
once	TRBD1	TRBV15	TRBJ2-3	TGTGCCACCAGCAGAGACGGAGGGCAGGGGGCAACAGATACGCAGTATTTT	CATSRDGGQGATDTQYF
.	.	TRBV6-6	TRBJ2-3	TGTGCCAGCAACGGTCACGCAGATACGCAGTATTTT	CASNGHADTQYF
.	.	TRBV5-1	TRBJ2-3	TGCGCCACCTCTTTGGGCCGGGGGCTCACAGATACGCAGTATTTT	CATSLGRGLTDTQYF
.	.	TRBV27	TRBJ1-5	TGTGCCAGCAGTTTATCGCCAGGGGTCAATCAGCCCCAGCATTTT	CASSLSPGVNQPQHF
.	.	TRBV30	TRBJ2-5	TGTGCCTGGAATGACCAAGAGACCCAGTACTTC	CAWNDQETQYF
.	.	TRBV12-5	TRBJ2-1	TGTGCTAGTGGCTCGGGGGAGTCCCCCTACAATGAGCAGTTCTTC	CASGSGESPYNEQFF
.	.	TRBV27	TRBJ2-7	TGTGCCAGCAGTTTAGGCTACGAGCAGTACTTC	CASSLGYEQYF
few	.	TRBV6-4	TRBJ1-1	TGTGCCAGCAGTGCTGGCCCGAACACTGAAGCTTTCTTT	CASSAGPNTEAFF
few	.	TRBV27	TRBJ2-4	TGTGCCAGCAGTTTCCAGGCGAGGGACATTCAGTACTTC	CASSFQARDIQYF
.	.	TRBV2	TRBJ2-6	TGTGCCAGCAGTGCACCCTTTACCCACGCTTCGGGGGCCAACGTCCTGACTTTC	CASSAPFTHASGANVLTF
.	.	TRBV6-1	TRBJ1-2	TGTGCCAGCAGTACCCTTGGAGGGACCTATGGCTACACCTTC	CASSTLGGTYGYTF
.	TRBD1	TRBV28	TRBJ1-1	TGTGCCAGCAGTTCCTACGGACAGGGTCTCGCTGAAGCTTTCTTT	CASSSYGQGLAEAFF
.	TRBD2	TRBV9	TRBJ2-3	TGTGCCAGCAGCGTGCTAGCGGGAGAGTTCACAGATACGCAGTATTTT	CASSVLAGEFTDTQYF
.	TRBD1	TRBV19	TRBJ2-5	TGTGCCAGTAGTATGGGGGGACAGGGGACAGAGACCCAGTACTTC	CASSMGGQGTETQYF
.	TRBD2	TRBV6-1	TRBJ2-1	TGTGCCAGCAGTGAAGTATCAACTAGCGGGGGCAATGAGCAGTTCTTC	CASSEVSTSGGNEQFF
.	TRBD2	TRBV5-6	TRBJ2-3	TGTGCCAGCAGCTTGGAGGGACTAGTCTTCACAGATACGCAGTATTTT	CASSLEGLVFTDTQYF
.	.	TRBV4-1	TRBJ2-2	TGCGCCAGCAGCCTTTTAGGGGGAACCGGGGAGCTGTTTTTT	CASSLLGGTGELFF
.	.	TRBV29-1	TRBJ1-2	TGCAGCCTCCCGGGGGGGCCAGATGGCTACACCTTC	CSLPGGPDGYTF
.	.	TRBV6-5	TRBJ2-1	TGTGCCAGCAGTTACAATGGCGGGGCATACAATGAGCAGTTCTTC	CASSYNGGAYNEQFF
.	TRBD1	TRBV2	TRBJ2-3	TGTGCCAGCAGTGTACAGGGGGCGTTAAAGCATACGCAGTATTTT	CASSVQGALKHTQYF
few	TRBD2	TRBV6-9	TRBJ2-7	TGTGCCAGCAGTTATGGGGGGGAAGTGGGTAACCACGAGCAGTACTTC	CASSYGGEVGNHEQYF
.	.	TRBV2	TRBJ1-5	TGTGCCAGCAGCTTCTCTGGGGAGGTTCAGCCCCAGCATTTT	CASSFSGEVQPQHF
.	TRBD1	TRBV28	TRBJ2-5	TGTGCCAGCAGTTTGACAGGGCGGGAGACCCAGTACTTC	CASSLTGRETQYF
.	TRBD1	TRBV18	TRBJ1-2	TGTGCCAGCTCACCGGGGACAGGGGGCTTTAATGGCTACACCTTC	CASSPGTGGFNGYTF
.	TRBD1	TRBV5-1	TRBJ1-1	TGCGCCAGCAGCAAGACAGGGGACACTGAAGCTTTCTTT	CASSKTGDTEAFF
.	.	TRBV11-3	TRBJ1-3	TGTGCCAGCAGCAGACAAGCGAGCTCTGGAAACACCATATATTTT	CASSRQASSGNTIYF
.	TRBD1	TRBV5-4	TRBJ2-5	TGTGCCAGCAGCTTCAGGGCAGGGGGCCAAGAGACCCAGTACTTC	CASSFRAGGQETQYF
.	TRBD2	TRBV19	TRBJ2-5	TGTGCCAGTAGCCCGACTAGCAGCCAAGAGACCCAGTACTTC	CASSPTSSQETQYF